The 7 T cell receptor beta chains presented below share a single source sample, sequenced in a study of STAT5B mutations in CD4+ large granular lymphocyte leukemia. Here immunoSEQ multiplex PCR was the method, and the copy in TCRdb shows in-frame clones only, minus some. The profile shows around 35,000 clones, about 70% of them singletons. Sequenced material: CD4+ T cells from blood buffy coats. These TCRs come from a human donor in good health.

The chain's CDR3 is CASSERGLWRDTDTQYF. CDR3 nucleotide sequence: TGTGCCAGCAGCGAGAGGGGGTTGTGGAGAGACACAGATACGCAGTATTTT. The chain couples TRBV9 to TRBJ2-3, with a possible D match to TRBD1 (6 bases). Germline V gene lookup returns CDR1 SGDLS and CDR2 YYNGEE. V lost 3 bases and J 2 bases, leaving 19 bases between the germline ends. This CDR3 has 17 residues. The whole variable domain, filled in from reference TRBV9 and TRBJ2-3, reads DSGVTQTPKHLITATGQRVTLRCSPRSGDLSVYWYQQSLDQGLQFLIQYYNGEERAKGNILERFSAQQFPDLHSELNLSSLELGDSALYFCASSERGLWRDTDTQYFGPGTRLTVL.

The chain combines TRBV5-4 with TRBJ1-4, with 8 bases matching TRBD1. J lost 8 bases, V lost 6 bases, and 21 bases had no gene match. CDR3 length equals 18 residues. CDR1 and CDR2 (germline): SGHNT, YYREEE (reference sequence). The CDR3 DNA reads as TGTGCCAGCACCGACATCTTGGATCCATCCGGGACAGGAGAAAAACTGTTTTTT. Amino acids: CASTDILDPSGTGEKLFF.

The chain uses TRBV10-1 and TRBJ2-5, with 7 bases aligning to TRBD1. The V gene end was trimmed by 0 bases and the J gene end by 2 bases; junction bases not matched to a gene: 6. Germline values: CDR1 WNHNN, CDR2 SYGVQD (reference sequence). The CDR3 sequence is 16 residues long. The CDR3, as DNA: TGCGCCAGCAGTGAGTCTACCGGGACAGCACAAGAGACCCAGTACTTC. Translated: CASSESTGTAQETQYF.

This clone was picked up one time. CDR3 nucleotide sequence: TGTGCCAGCAGCCCGAGGGGTACCGGGGAGCTGTTTTTT. Protein product: CASSPRGTGELFF. The chain carries TRBV7-2 and TRBJ2-2; D tentatively fits TRBD1 or TRBD2 (5 bases each). V was pared by 5 bases and J by 5 bases, with 9 bases between. Germline lookup yields CDR1 SGHTA and CDR2 FQGNSA. The CDR3 sequence is 13 residues long.

V usage is TRBV6-5 and J usage is TRBJ2-7; 7 bases fit TRBD1. CDR1 MNHEY and CDR2 SVGAGI come from the germline V gene. The junction had 5 bases not matched to a gene; V was cut back by 7 bases and J by 2 bases. The CDR3 spans 13 residues. The CDR3: CASKTTGTYEQYF. The CDR3 DNA reads TGTGCCAGCAAAACGACAGGGACCTACGAGCAGTACTTC.

The V call is TRBV9, the J call TRBJ2-4; TRBD1 matches at 12 bases. This CDR3 comprises 18 residues. The V segment lost 3 bases and the J segment 3 bases; nucleotides outside the gene matches: 10. Germline V gives CDR1 SGDLS, CDR2 YYNGEE. Written as DNA, the CDR3 is TGTGCCAGCAGCGAGAATCCGGGACAGGGGGCGGACAAAAACATTCAGTACTTC. Protein product: CASSENPGQGADKNIQYF. The complete variable domain, with remaining parts taken from reference TRBV9 and TRBJ2-4, reads DSGVTQTPKHLITATGQRVTLRCSPRSGDLSVYWYQQSLDQGLQFLIQYYNGEERAKGNILERFSAQQFPDLHSELNLSSLELGDSALYFCASSENPGQGADKNIQYFGAGTRLSVL.

This clone turned up a few times. The chain has TRBV18 and TRBJ1-1; TRBD1 is a possible D gene (6 bases). With 10 bases removed from V and 0 bases from J, the gap between germline ends came to 21 bases. Per germline, CDR1 KGHSH and CDR2 LQKENI. This CDR3 has 16 amino acids. The CDR3 DNA reads as TGTGCCACCACAACTAGGGACAAGGGGTTGAACACTGAAGCTTTCTTT. Translated: CATTTRDKGLNTEAFF.